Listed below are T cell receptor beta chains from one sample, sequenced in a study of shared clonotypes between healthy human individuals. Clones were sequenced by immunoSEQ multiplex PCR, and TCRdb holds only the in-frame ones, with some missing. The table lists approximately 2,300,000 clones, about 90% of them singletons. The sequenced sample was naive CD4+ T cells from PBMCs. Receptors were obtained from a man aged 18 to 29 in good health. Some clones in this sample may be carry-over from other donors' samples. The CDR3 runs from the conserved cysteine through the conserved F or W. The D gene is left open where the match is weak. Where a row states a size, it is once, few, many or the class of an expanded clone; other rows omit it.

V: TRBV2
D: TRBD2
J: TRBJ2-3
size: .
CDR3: CASRLVREGTDTQYF
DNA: TGTGCCAGCAGACTGGTGCGGGAGGGCACAGATACGCAGTATTTT

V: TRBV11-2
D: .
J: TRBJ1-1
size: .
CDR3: CASSLTIRGEAFF
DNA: TGTGCCAGCAGCTTGACAATCCGGGGTGAAGCTTTCTTT

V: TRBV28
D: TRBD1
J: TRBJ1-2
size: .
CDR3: CASSLVAGTGMGKGYTF
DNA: TGTGCCAGCAGTTTAGTCGCCGGGACAGGGATGGGAAAAGGCTACACCTTC

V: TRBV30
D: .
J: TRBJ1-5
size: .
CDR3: CAWSVPGQKNQPQHF
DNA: TGTGCCTGGAGTGTACCCGGGCAGAAAAATCAGCCCCAGCATTTT

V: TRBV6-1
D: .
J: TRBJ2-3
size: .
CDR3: CASSERGGGTDTQYF
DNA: TGTGCCAGCAGTGAACGCGGCGGAGGCACAGATACGCAGTATTTT

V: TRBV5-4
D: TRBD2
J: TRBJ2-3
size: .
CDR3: CASSRLAGGPGDTQYF
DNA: TGTGCCAGCAGCCGACTAGCGGGAGGGCCAGGAGATACGCAGTATTTT

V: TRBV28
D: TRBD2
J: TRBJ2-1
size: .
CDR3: CASSPLADAGGRDEQFF
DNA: TGTGCCAGCAGTCCCCTCGCGGACGCGGGAGGGCGTGATGAGCAGTTCTTC

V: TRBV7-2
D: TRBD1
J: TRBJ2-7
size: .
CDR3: CASSLGGQLHYEQYF
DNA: TGTGCCAGCAGCTTAGGGGGACAGTTACACTACGAGCAGTACTTC

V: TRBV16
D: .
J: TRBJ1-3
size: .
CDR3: CASSWDRHSGNTIYF
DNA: TGTGCCAGCAGCTGGGACCGACACTCTGGAAACACCATATATTTT

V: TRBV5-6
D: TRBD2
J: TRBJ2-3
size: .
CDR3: CASSTGRDSDTQYF
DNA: TGTGCCAGCAGCACGGGGAGGGACTCAGATACGCAGTATTTT

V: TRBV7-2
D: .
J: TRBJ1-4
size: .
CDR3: CASTQGGRRNEKLFF
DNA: TGTGCCAGCACCCAAGGTGGACGGCGGAATGAAAAACTGTTTTTT

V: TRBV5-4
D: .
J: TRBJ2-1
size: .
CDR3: CASSPHLGGEQFF
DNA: TGTGCCAGCAGTCCCCATCTGGGGGGTGAGCAGTTCTTC

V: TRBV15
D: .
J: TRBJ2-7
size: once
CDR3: CATSRDPGITYEQYF
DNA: TGTGCCACCAGCAGAGATCCAGGGATCACCTACGAGCAGTACTTC

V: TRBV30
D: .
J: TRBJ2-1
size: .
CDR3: CAIGPTLYNEQFF
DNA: TGTGCGATTGGACCAACACTCTACAATGAGCAGTTCTTC

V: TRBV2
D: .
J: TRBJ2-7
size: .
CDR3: CASVQTRDSYEQYF
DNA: TGTGCCAGCGTACAGACCAGGGACTCCTACGAGCAGTACTTC

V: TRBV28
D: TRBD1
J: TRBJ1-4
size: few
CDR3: CASSFGTENEKLFF
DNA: TGTGCCAGCAGTTTTGGGACAGAAAATGAAAAACTGTTTTTT

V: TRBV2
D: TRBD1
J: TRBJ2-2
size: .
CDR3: CASRQGQASNTGELFF
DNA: TGTGCCAGCAGGCAGGGACAGGCCTCAAACACCGGGGAGCTGTTTTTT

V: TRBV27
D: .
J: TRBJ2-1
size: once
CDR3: CASSLASRDTSSYNEQFF
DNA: TGTGCCAGCAGTTTAGCTTCTCGGGACACGAGCTCCTACAATGAGCAGTTCTTC

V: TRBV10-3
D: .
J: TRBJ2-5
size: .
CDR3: CAISPSKQQGRETQYF
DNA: TGTGCCATCAGTCCATCTAAACAACAGGGTAGGGAGACCCAGTACTTC

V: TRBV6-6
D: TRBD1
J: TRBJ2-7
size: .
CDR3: CASSPATGGGYEQYF
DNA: TGTGCCAGCAGTCCCGCGACAGGGGGCGGCTACGAGCAGTACTTC

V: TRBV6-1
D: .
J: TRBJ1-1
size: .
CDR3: CASSEREMNTEAFF
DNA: TGTGCCAGCAGTGAAAGGGAGATGAACACTGAAGCTTTCTTT

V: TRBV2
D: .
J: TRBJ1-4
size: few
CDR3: CASSSVPTAEKLFF
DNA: TGTGCCAGCAGTTCAGTTCCGACAGCTGAAAAACTGTTTTTT

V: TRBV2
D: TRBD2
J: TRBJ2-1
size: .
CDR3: CASSDPSGRNEQFF
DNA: TGTGCCAGCAGTGACCCTAGCGGTAGGAATGAGCAGTTCTTC

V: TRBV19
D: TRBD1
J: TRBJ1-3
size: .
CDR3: CASSPGQGAEGNTIYF
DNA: TGTGCCAGTAGCCCGGGACAGGGGGCTGAAGGAAACACCATATATTTT

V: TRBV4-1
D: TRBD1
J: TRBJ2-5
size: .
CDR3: CASSQPFRDRGETQYF
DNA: TGCGCCAGCAGCCAACCCTTCCGGGACAGGGGAGAGACCCAGTACTTC

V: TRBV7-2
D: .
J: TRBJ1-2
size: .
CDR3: CASSLGQGRSYTF
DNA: TGTGCCAGCAGCCTGGGGCAGGGACGAAGCTACACCTTC

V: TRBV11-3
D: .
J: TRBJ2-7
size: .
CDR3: CASSRGPQGEQYF
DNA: TGTGCCAGCAGCCGGGGCCCCCAGGGCGAGCAGTACTTC

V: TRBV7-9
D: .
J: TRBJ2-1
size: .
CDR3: CASSLKASDNEQFF
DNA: TGTGCCAGCAGCTTAAAAGCAAGTGACAATGAGCAGTTCTTC

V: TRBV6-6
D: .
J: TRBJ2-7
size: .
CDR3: CASSYIGGYEQYF
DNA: TGTGCCAGCAGTTATATAGGGGGCTACGAGCAGTACTTC

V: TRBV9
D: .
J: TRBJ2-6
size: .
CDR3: CASNPGTSGANVLTF
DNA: TGTGCCAGCAACCCAGGGACCTCTGGGGCCAACGTCCTGACTTTC

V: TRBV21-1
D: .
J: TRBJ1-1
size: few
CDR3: CASSIRVGTEAFF
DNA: TGTGCCAGCAGCATTCGGGTAGGAACTGAAGCTTTCTTT

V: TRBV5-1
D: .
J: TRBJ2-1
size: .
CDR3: CASSFNRDTYNEQFF
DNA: TGCGCCAGCAGCTTCAACAGGGACACCTACAATGAGCAGTTCTTC

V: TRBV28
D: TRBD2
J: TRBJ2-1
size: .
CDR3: CASLSSGSYNEQFF
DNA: TGTGCCAGCCTCTCTAGCGGCTCCTACAATGAGCAGTTCTTC

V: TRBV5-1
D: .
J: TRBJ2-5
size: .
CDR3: CASRPGTQGETQYF
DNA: TGCGCCAGCAGACCAGGGACTCAGGGGGAGACCCAGTACTTC

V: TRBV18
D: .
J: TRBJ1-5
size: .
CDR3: CASSPGSDQPQHF
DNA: TGTGCCAGCTCCCCAGGGTCGGATCAGCCCCAGCATTTT

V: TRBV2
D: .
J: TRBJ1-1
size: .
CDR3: CASSITGSDTEAFF
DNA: TGTGCCAGCAGTATCACAGGGTCGGACACTGAAGCTTTCTTT

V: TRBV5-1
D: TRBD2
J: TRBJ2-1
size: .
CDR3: CASSLAGGSRNEQFF
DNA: TGCGCCAGCAGCTTAGCGGGAGGGTCCCGGAATGAGCAGTTCTTC

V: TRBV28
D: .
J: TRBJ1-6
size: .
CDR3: CASSFGGSPLHF
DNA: TGTGCCAGCAGTTTCGGGGGTTCACCCCTCCACTTT

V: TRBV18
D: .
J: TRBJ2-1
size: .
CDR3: CASSPLPTGRQFF
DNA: TGTGCCAGCTCACCTCTACCAACCGGTCGACAGTTCTTC

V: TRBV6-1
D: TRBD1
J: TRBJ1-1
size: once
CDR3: CASSVLQGAQTEAFF
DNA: TGTGCCAGCAGTGTCCTTCAGGGGGCGCAGACTGAAGCTTTCTTT

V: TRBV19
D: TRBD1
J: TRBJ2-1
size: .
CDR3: CASSGTGVFDEQFF
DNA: TGTGCCAGTTCCGGGACAGGGGTGTTCGATGAGCAGTTCTTC

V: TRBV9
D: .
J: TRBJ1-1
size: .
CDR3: CASSVVSSTKTEAFF
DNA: TGTGCCAGCAGCGTAGTGTCTAGCACGAAGACTGAAGCTTTCTTT

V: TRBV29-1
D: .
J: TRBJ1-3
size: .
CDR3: CSAVRIAGTGNTIYF
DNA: TGCAGCGCTGTACGGATCGCAGGGACTGGAAACACCATATATTTT

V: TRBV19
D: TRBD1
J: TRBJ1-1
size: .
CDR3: CASSLQTGTEAFF
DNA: TGTGCCAGTAGTCTCCAGACAGGGACTGAAGCTTTCTTT

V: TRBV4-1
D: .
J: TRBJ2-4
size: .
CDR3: CASSQLRGSNIQYF
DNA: TGCGCCAGCAGCCAGCTCCGGGGTTCAAACATTCAGTACTTC

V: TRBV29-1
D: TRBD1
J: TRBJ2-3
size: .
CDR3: CSTRTGGDTQYF
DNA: TGCAGCACCCGGACAGGGGGCGATACGCAGTATTTT